The clone carrying this TCR beta chain was recorded a few times. The sample is drawn from a study of cytotoxic CD8 clonotypes in ibrutinib-treated CLL. Study overall: Partial responders around 24, complete 2; roughly twelve progressed and about 15 stayed in remission by median around 71 months.

Here immunoSEQ multiplex PCR was the method, and the copy in TCRdb shows in-frame clones only, minus some. Counted here are about 68,000 clones, more than 70% occurring once; the ten biggest clones make up around 7.6%. Trimming shortened V by 4 bases and J by 6 bases, and 10 bases separated the two germline ends. The CDR3 sequence is 13 residues long. CDR1 MNHEY and CDR2 SVGAGI come from the germline V gene. The chain uses TRBV6-5 and TRBJ1-5; D uncertain. The clonotype comes from a human donor with chronic lymphocytic leukemia. The sequencing used PBMCs, collected at disease progression, from a patient treated with ibrutinib. The CDR3 loop reads CASSWNKGQPQHF. CDR3 nucleotide sequence: TGTGCCAGCAGTTGGAATAAGGGTCAGCCCCAGCATTTT.